The T cell receptor beta chain under discussion was sequenced for a study of tumor-infiltrating lymphocytes in oesophageal squamous cell carcinoma. TCRdb analysed the PCR reads with MiXCR anew, one entry per CDR3 protein. The sample has tens of thousands of distinct CDR3 sequences; approximately 34% are singletons. V shed 6 bases, J shed 14 bases, and the junction held 20 bases outside the gene matches. CDR3 length equals 17 residues. The sequencing input was esophageal tumor tissue. The receptor was derived from a female donor with esophageal squamous cell carcinoma. The V and J genes are TRBV7-1 and TRBJ2-3; 13 bases fit TRBD2. TRBV7-1 is an open reading frame whose function is uncertain. CDR3 loop: CASRPTSGGANTGELYF. CDR3 in DNA: TGTGCCAGCAGACCTACTAGCGGGGGGGCGAACACCGGGGAGCTGTATTTT.